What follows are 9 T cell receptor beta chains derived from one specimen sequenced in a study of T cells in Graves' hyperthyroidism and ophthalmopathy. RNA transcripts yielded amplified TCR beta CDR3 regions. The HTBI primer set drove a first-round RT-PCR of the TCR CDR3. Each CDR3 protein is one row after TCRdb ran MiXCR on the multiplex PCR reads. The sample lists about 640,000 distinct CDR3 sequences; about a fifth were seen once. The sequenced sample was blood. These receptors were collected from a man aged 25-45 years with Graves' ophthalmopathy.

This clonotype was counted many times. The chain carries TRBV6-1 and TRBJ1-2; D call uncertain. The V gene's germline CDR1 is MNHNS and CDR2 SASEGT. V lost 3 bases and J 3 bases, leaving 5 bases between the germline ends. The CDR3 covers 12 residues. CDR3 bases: TGTGCCAGCAGTGAGTCGGACTATGGCTACACCTTC. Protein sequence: CASSESDYGYTF.

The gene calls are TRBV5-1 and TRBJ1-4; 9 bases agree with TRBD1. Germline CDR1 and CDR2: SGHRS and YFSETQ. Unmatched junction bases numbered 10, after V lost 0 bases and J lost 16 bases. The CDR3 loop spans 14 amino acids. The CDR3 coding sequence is TGCGCCAGCAGCTTGGGGACAGGGGACCCACCACAGTTTTTT. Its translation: CASSLGTGDPPQFF.

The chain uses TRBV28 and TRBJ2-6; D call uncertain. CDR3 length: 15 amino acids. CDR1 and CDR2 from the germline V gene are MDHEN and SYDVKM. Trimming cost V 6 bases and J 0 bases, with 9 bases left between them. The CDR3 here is CASSPRDSGANVLTF. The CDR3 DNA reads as TGTGCCAGCAGCCCAAGAGACTCTGGGGCCAACGTCCTGACTTTC.

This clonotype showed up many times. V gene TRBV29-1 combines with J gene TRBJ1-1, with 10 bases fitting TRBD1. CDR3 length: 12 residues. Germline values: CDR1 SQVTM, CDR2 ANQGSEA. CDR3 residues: CRGLTGGGDAFF. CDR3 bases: TGCAGGGGACTGACAGGGGGCGGCGACGCTTTCTTT.

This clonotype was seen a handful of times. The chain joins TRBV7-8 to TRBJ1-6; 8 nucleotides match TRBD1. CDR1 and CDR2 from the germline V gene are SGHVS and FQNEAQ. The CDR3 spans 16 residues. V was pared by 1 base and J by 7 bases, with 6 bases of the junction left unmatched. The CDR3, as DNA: TGTGCCAGCAGCTTAGGTCGGGACAGGCAAAATTCACCCCTCCACTTT. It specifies CASSLGRDRQNSPLHF.

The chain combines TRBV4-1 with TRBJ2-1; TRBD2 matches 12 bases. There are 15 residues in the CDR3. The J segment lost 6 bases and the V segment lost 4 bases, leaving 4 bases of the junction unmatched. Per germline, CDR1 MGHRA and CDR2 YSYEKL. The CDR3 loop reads CASSLGLAGFNEQFF. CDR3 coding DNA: TGCGCCAGCAGCCTGGGACTAGCGGGCTTCAATGAGCAGTTCTTC.

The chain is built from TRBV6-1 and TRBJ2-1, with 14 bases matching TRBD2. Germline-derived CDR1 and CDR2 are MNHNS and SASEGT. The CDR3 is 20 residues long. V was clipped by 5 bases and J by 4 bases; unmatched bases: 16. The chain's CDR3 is CASSLSGTSGGKMGYNEQFF. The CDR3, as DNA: TGTGCCAGCAGTCTCTCCGGGACTAGCGGGGGTAAAATGGGGTACAATGAGCAGTTCTTC.

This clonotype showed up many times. CDR3 in DNA: TGTGCCAGCAGCCGGGGGCCTAGCAATCAGCCCCAGCATTTT. This sequence encodes CASSRGPSNQPQHF. This chain uses TRBV28 with TRBJ1-5, with TRBD1 as a possible D gene (6 bases). CDR3 length: 14 amino acids. Germline V lookup: CDR1 MDHEN, CDR2 SYDVKM. V lost 6 bases to trimming and J lost 0 bases, with 9 bases between them.

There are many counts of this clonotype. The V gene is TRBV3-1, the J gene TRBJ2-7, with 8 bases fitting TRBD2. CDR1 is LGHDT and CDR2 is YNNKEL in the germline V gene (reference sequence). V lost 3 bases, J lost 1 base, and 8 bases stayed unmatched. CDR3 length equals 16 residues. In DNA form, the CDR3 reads TGTGCCAGCAGCCAGAGGAGCGGGAGAGGGTCCTACGAGCAGTACTTC. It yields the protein CASSQRSGRGSYEQYF.